The clone carrying this T cell receptor beta chain appeared a few times. Antigen: not known. The single heparinised draw taken from each donor contained around 100 mL of blood on average. V trimming: 5 bases; J trimming: 4 bases; junction bases outside the gene matches: 7. The CDR3 loop spans 16 amino acids. Germline-derived CDR1 and CDR2 are SGHTA and FQGNSA. This specimen comes from a study of beta chain features in type 1 diabetes. Study-level results: TCRB CDR3s were moderately but significantly shorter in Type 1 diabetes patients in all four CD4+ subsets.

The isolated RNA, all of it, was reverse transcribed, so expressed TCRB transcripts were what got sequenced. The assay was immunoSEQ multiplex PCR, and TCRdb's table has in-frame clones only and misses some. The sample includes hundreds of thousands of clones, roughly 15% of them seen just once. The origin of this receptor is a man younger than 35 with type 1 diabetes. The source material was naive CD4+ T cells from blood. The rearrangement joins TRBV7-2 to TRBJ2-1, with 11 bases identical to TRBD2. CDR3 DNA sequence: TGTGCCAGCAGCAAGCCTCTAGCGGGGGGATACAATGAGCAGTTCTTC. Translation gives CASSKPLAGGYNEQFF. Based on the CDR3 plus reference TRBV7-2 and TRBJ2-1, the full variable domain is GAGVSQSPSNKVTEKGKDVELRCDPISGHTALYWYRQSLGQGLEFLIYFQGNSAPDKSGLPSDRFSAERTGGSVSTLTIQRTQQEDSAVYLCASSKPLAGGYNEQFFGPGTRLTVL.